This T cell receptor (beta chain) was captured in a study of response to subunit inactivated influenza vaccine. General observations from the study: Few new T cells, the authors suggested, are recruited by each seasonal influenza vaccination.

The CDR3 is 13 amino acids. V lost 3 bases to trimming and J lost 7 bases, with 12 bases between them. Remarks on this clonotype: Its specificity is unknown.

TCRdb ran MiXCR on the RT-PCR reads and lists one entry per CDR3 protein. The top ten hold 3% to 3.5% of the sample, which has 450,000 to 600,000 distinct CDR3 sequences, about 15% seen once. The source was CD4+ T cells sorted from PBMCs, collected approximately 25 months after vaccination. The chain combines TRBV12-3 or TRBV12-4 with TRBJ1-2; maybe TRBD1 (6 bases). The origin of this receptor is a man in his fifties or sixties who received an inactivated influenza vaccine. The CDR3 region has the DNA TGTGCCAGCAGTTTTTCTGGGGGCAGTGGCTACACCTTC. Its protein is CASSFSGGSGYTF.